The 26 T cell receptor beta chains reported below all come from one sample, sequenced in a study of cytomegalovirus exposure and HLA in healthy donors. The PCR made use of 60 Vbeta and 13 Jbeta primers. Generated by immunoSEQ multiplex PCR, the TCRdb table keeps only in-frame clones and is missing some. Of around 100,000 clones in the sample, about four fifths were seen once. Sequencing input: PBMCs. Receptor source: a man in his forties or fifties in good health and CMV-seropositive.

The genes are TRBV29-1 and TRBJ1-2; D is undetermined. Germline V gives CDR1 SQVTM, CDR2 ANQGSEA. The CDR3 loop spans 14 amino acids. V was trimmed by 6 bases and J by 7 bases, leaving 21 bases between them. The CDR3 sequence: CSVASGSDWGGYTF. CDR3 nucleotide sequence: TGCAGCGTCGCATCTGGGTCGGACTGGGGTGGCTACACCTTC.

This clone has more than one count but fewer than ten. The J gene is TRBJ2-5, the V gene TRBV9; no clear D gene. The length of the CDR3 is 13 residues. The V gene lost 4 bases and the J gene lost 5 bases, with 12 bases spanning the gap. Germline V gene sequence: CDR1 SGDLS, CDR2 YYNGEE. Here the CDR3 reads CASSPALVETQYF. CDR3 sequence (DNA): TGTGCCAGCAGCCCCGCGCTAGTTGAGACCCAGTACTTC. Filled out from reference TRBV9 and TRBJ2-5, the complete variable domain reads DSGVTQTPKHLITATGQRVTLRCSPRSGDLSVYWYQQSLDQGLQFLIQYYNGEERAKGNILERFSAQQFPDLHSELNLSSLELGDSALYFCASSPALVETQYFGPGTRLLVL.

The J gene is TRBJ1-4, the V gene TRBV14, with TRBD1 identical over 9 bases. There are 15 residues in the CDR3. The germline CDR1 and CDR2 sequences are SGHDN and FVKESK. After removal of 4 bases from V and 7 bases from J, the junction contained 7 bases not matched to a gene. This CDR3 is CASSRWTGAGEKLFF. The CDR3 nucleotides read TGTGCCAGCAGCCGCTGGACAGGGGCGGGTGAAAAACTGTTTTTT.

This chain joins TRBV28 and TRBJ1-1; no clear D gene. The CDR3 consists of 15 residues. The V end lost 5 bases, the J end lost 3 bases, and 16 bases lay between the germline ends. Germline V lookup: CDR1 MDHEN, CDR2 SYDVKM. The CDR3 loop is CASSHGGGHDTEAFF. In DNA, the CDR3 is TGTGCCAGCAGTCACGGAGGAGGCCACGACACTGAAGCTTTCTTT.

The CDR3 protein is CASSLMAGNTGELFF. CDR3 DNA sequence: TGTGCCAGCAGCTTAATGGCAGGGAACACCGGGGAGCTGTTTTTT. The chain employs TRBV7-2 and TRBJ2-2; no firm D call. The CDR3 has 15 amino acids. V lost 2 bases, J lost 1 base, and 8 bases lay in between. Germline-derived CDR1 and CDR2 are SGHTA and FQGNSA.

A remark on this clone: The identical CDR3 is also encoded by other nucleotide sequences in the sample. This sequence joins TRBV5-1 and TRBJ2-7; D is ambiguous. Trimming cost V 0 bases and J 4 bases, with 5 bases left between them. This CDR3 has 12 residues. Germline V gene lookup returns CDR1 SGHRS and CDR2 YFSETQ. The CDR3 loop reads CASSLGGYEQYF. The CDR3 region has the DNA TGCGCCAGCAGCTTGGGCGGTTACGAGCAGTACTTC.

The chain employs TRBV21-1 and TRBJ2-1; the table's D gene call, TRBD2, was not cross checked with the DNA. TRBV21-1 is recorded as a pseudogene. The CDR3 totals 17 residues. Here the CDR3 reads CASSKGWTSGSYNEQFF. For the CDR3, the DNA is TGTGCCAGCAGCAAAGGCTGGACTAGCGGCTCCTACAATGAGCAGTTCTTC.

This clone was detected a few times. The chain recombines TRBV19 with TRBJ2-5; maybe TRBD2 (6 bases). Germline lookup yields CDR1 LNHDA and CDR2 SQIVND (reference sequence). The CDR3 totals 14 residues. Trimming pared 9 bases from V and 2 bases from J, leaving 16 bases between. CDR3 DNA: TGTGCCAGCTCCGGTTGGGGGAGGCAAGAGACCCAGTACTTC. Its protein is CASSGWGRQETQYF.

CDR3 sequence reads: CASSFSRLAGDTDTQYF. CDR3 nucleotides: TGTGCCAGCAGCTTCTCCCGACTAGCGGGAGACACAGATACGCAGTATTTT. This chain uses TRBV5-8 with TRBJ2-3; 12 bases fit TRBD2. The CDR3 is made up of 17 amino acids. The V gene end was trimmed by 2 bases and the J gene end by 2 bases; junction bases not matched to a gene: 6. Germline V gene lookup returns CDR1 SGHTS and CDR2 YDEGEE.

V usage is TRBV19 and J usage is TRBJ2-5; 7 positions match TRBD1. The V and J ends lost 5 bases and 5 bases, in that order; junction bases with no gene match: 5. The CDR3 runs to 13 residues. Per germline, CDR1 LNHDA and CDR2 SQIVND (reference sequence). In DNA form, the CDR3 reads TGTGCCAGTAGTCGACAGGGTCCGGAGACCCAGTACTTC. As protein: CASSRQGPETQYF.

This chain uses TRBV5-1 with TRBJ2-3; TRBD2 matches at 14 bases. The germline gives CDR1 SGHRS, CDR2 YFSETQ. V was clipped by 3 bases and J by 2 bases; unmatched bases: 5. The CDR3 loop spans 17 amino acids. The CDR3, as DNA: TGCGCCAGCAGCTCGGGACTAGCGGGGGCCAACACAGATACGCAGTATTTT. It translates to CASSSGLAGANTDTQYF.

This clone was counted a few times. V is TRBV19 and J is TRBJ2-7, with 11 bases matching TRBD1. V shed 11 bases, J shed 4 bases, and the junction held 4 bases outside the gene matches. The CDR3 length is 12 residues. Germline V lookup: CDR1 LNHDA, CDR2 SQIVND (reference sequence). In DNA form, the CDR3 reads TGTGCCGTTGGGACAGGGGGTTACGAGCAGTACTTC. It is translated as CAVGTGGYEQYF.

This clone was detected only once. The CDR3 region has the DNA TGTGCCAGCAATCTAGACTGGTACACTGAAGCTTTCTTT. This translates into CASNLDWYTEAFF. The genes are TRBV6-5 and TRBJ1-1; D not certain. The CDR3 has 13 amino acids. V was pared by 7 bases and J by 3 bases, with 12 bases between. Germline-derived CDR1 and CDR2 are MNHEY and SVGAGI.

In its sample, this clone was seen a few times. CDR3 coding DNA: TGTGCCAGCAGGTCGACAGATACGCAGTATTTT. It encodes CASRSTDTQYF. This rearrangement joins TRBV2 to TRBJ2-3, with D uncertain. The CDR3 totals 11 residues. Trimming left V 6 bases short and J 3 bases short, with 4 bases between. Germline loops: CDR1 SNHLY, CDR2 FYNNEI.

CDR3 in DNA: TGTGCCAGTAGTATAGTACGCCCCTCAACAGGGGCGAACTCTGGGGCCAACGTCCTGACTTTC. It is translated as CASSIVRPSTGANSGANVLTF. The chain employs TRBV19 and TRBJ2-6; 7 positions match TRBD1. The germline gives CDR1 LNHDA, CDR2 SQIVND (reference sequence). The CDR3 is 21 amino acids. V gave up 1 base and J gave up 0 bases; unmatched junction bases: 15.

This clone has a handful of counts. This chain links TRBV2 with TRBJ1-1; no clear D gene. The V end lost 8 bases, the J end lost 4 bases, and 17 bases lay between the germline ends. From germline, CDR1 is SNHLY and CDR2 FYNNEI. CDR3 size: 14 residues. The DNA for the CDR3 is TGTGCCAGCCTCCACGGGGAGGGTGGCACTGAAGCTTTCTTT. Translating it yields CASLHGEGGTEAFF.

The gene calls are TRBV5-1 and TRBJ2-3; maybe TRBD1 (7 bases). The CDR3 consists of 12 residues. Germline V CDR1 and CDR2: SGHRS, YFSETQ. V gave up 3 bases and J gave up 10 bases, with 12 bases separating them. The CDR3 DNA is TGCGCCAGCAGCTCCGACAGGGAGGCGCAGTATTTT. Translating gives CASSSDREAQYF.

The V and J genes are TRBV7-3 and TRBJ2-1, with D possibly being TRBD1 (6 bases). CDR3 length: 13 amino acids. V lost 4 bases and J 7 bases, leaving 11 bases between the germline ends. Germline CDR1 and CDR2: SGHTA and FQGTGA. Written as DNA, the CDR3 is TGTGCCAGCAGCTCACAGGGCTGGAATGAGCAGTTCTTC. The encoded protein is CASSSQGWNEQFF. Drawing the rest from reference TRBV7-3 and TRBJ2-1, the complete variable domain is GAGVSQTPSNKVTEKGKYVELRCDPISGHTALYWYRQSLGQGPEFLIYFQGTGAADDSGLPNDRFFAVRPEGSVSTLKIQRTERGDSAVYLCASSSQGWNEQFFGPGTRLTVL.

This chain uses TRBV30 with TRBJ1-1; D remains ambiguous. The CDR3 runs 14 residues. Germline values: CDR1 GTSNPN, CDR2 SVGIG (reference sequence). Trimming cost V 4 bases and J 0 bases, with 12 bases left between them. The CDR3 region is CAWTGRELNTEAFF. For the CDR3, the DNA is TGTGCCTGGACCGGGCGGGAGTTGAACACTGAAGCTTTCTTT.

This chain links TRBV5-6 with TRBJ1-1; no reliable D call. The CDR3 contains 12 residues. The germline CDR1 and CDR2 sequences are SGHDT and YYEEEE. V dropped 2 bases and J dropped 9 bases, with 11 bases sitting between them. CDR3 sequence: CASSFNEEKAFF. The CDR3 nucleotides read TGTGCCAGCAGCTTTAATGAGGAAAAAGCTTTCTTT.

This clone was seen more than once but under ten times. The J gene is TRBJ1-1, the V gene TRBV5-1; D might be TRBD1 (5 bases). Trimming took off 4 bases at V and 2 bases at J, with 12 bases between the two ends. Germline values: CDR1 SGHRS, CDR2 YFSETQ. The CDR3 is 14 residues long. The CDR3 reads CASSRQGTNTEAFF. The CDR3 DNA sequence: TGCGCCAGCAGCCGGCAAGGGACTAACACTGAAGCTTTCTTT.

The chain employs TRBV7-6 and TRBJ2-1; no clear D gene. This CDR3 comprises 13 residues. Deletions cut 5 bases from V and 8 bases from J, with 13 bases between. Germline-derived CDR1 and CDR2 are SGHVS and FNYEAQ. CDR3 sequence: CASSQNPRYEQFF. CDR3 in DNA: TGTGCCAGCAGCCAAAACCCGCGGTATGAGCAGTTCTTC.

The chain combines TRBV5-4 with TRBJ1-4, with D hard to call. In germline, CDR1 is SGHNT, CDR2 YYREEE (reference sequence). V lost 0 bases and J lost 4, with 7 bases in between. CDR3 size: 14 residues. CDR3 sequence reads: CASSLGQINEKLFF. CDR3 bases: TGTGCCAGCAGCTTGGGGCAGATTAATGAAAAACTGTTTTTT.

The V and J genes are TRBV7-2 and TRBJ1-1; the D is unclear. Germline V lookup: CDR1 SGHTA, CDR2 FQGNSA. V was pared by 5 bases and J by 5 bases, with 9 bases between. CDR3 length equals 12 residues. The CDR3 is CASSHPRTEAFF. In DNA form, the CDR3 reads TGTGCCAGCAGCCACCCTAGAACTGAAGCTTTCTTT.

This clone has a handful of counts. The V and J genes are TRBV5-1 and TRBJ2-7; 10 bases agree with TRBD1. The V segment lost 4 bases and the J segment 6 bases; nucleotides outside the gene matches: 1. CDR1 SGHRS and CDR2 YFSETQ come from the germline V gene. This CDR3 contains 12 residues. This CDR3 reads CASSGTGAEQYF. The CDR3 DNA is TGCGCCAGCAGCGGGACAGGGGCCGAGCAGTACTTC.

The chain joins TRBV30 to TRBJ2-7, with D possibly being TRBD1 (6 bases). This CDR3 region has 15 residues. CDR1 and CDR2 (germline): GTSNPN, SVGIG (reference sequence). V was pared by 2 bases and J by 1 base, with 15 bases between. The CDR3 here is CAWSQRQALSYEQYF. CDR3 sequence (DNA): TGTGCCTGGAGTCAGAGACAGGCCCTTTCCTACGAGCAGTACTTC.